One sample yielded the 32 T cell receptor beta chains listed below, sequenced in a study of blood T cell repertoires in COVID-19. Method: immunoSEQ multiplex PCR; TCRdb's copy keeps in-frame clones and lacks some. The table lists around 100,000 clones, around four fifths of them singletons, with roughly a third in the top ten. Source material: peripheral blood. The receptors derive from a man in his 70s with active or convalescent COVID-19.

The chain couples TRBV7-8 to TRBJ2-7; a possible D gene is TRBD2 (6 bases). This CDR3 region has 16 residues. V lost 0 bases, J lost 2 bases, and 14 bases lay in between. CDR1 and CDR2 (germline): SGHVS, FQNEAQ. This CDR3 is CASSLASAGGAYEQYF. The CDR3 DNA sequence: TGTGCCAGCAGCTTAGCATCAGCGGGTGGGGCCTACGAGCAGTACTTC.

The V and J genes are TRBV5-1 and TRBJ2-2; 7 bases are shared with TRBD1. Germline-derived CDR1 and CDR2 are SGHRS and YFSETQ. After removal of 4 bases from V and 0 bases from J, the junction contained 6 bases not matched to a gene. The CDR3 loop spans 16 amino acids. Here the CDR3 reads CASSRWTGANTGELFF. As DNA, the CDR3 is TGCGCCAGCAGCCGGTGGACAGGCGCGAACACCGGGGAGCTGTTTTTT.

This rearrangement joins TRBV2 to TRBJ1-6; 9 bases are a match to TRBD1. The V gene's germline CDR1 is SNHLY and CDR2 FYNNEI. This CDR3 has 15 residues. With 6 bases clipped from V and 7 bases from J, the junction kept 7 bases outside the gene matches. The DNA of the CDR3 is TGTGCCAGCAGGGATGACAGGGGGGTAAATTCACCCCTCCACTTT. Translated, it gives CASRDDRGVNSPLHF.

V usage is TRBV19 and J usage is TRBJ1-1; 8 nucleotides agree with TRBD1. The CDR3 runs 15 residues. V shed 5 bases and J 4 bases; nucleotides not matched to a gene: 9. The germline gives CDR1 LNHDA, CDR2 SQIVND (reference sequence). Here the CDR3 DNA reads TGTGCCAGTAGTGGGTGGACAGGGTGGGGCACTGAAGCTTTCTTT. It codes for CASSGWTGWGTEAFF.

The V gene is TRBV2, the J gene TRBJ1-2; D perhaps matches TRBD1 (6 bases). From germline, CDR1 is SNHLY and CDR2 FYNNEI. V gave up 7 bases and J gave up 7 bases, with 16 bases separating them. This CDR3 is built from 13 residues. CDR3 DNA: TGTGCCAGCACTCAAGGGGGGGCAGGTGGCTACACCTTC. The encoded protein is CASTQGGAGGYTF. Full variable domain (rest looked up from reference TRBV2 and TRBJ1-2): EPEVTQTPSHQVTQMGQEVILRCVPISNHLYFYWYRQILGQKVEFLVSFYNNEISEKSEIFDDQFSVERPDGSNFTLKIRSTKLEDSAMYFCASTQGGAGGYTFGSGTRLTVV.

The chain uses TRBV28 and TRBJ2-4, with 9 bases matching TRBD1. The CDR3 consists of 17 residues. After removal of 2 bases from V and 2 bases from J, the junction contained 7 bases not matched to a gene. Germline CDR1 reads MDHEN; CDR2 reads SYDVKM. Written as DNA, the CDR3 is TGTGCCAGCAGTTTACTGGTACAGGGGGCGTCCAAAAACATTCAGTACTTC. It encodes CASSLLVQGASKNIQYF.

The chain links TRBV25-1 to TRBJ2-7, with 11 bases matching TRBD2. Germline V gene sequence: CDR1 MGHDK, CDR2 SYGVNS. The CDR3 totals 14 residues. The V and J ends lost 8 bases and 4 bases, in that order; junction bases with no gene match: 7. Written as DNA, the CDR3 is TGTGCCAGCCAGCTAGCGGGAGGTGGGTACGAGCAGTACTTC. Its translation is CASQLAGGGYEQYF.

V and J are TRBV18 and TRBJ1-2; weak D call: TRBD1 (6 bases). This CDR3 has 14 amino acids. With 2 bases removed from V and 4 bases from J, the gap between germline ends came to 11 bases. The germline CDR1 and CDR2 sequences are KGHSH and LQKENI. The CDR3 protein is CASSPSARGYGYTF. The CDR3 DNA is TGTGCCAGCTCACCATCCGCCAGGGGCTATGGCTACACCTTC.

The chain uses TRBV19 and TRBJ1-2, with unresolved D. The CDR3 runs to 15 residues. V was trimmed by 5 bases and J by 6 bases, leaving 19 bases between them. Germline CDR1 reads LNHDA; CDR2 reads SQIVND (reference sequence). CDR3 region: CASSPRAADSHGYTF. In DNA, the CDR3 is TGTGCCAGTAGTCCCCGGGCAGCGGATTCTCATGGCTACACCTTC.

The V and J genes are TRBV18 and TRBJ1-2; 8 nucleotides match TRBD1. From germline, CDR1 is KGHSH and CDR2 LQKENI. The CDR3 totals 14 residues. Germline trimming cut 0 bases from V and 7 bases from J; bases unmatched to any gene: 4. The CDR3 region has the DNA TGTGCCAGCTCACCACCTCTGGACAGGGTTGGCTACACCTTC. It translates to CASSPPLDRVGYTF.

This rearrangement joins TRBV20-1 to TRBJ1-2, with D hard to call. The germline V gene encodes CDR1 DFQATT and CDR2 SNEGSKA (reference sequence). With 5 bases removed from V and 1 base from J, the gap between germline ends came to 5 bases. The CDR3 has 11 residues. Here the CDR3 DNA reads TGCAGTGCTCCGGGTAACTATGGCTACACCTTC. Amino acids: CSAPGNYGYTF.

The rearrangement joins TRBV18 to TRBJ2-1; 10 bases line up with TRBD2. The CDR3 spans 17 residues. V shed 0 bases and J 9 bases; nucleotides not matched to a gene: 11. The germline gives CDR1 KGHSH, CDR2 LQKENI. The CDR3 nucleotides are TGTGCCAGCTCACCACCGTTAACGCTAGCGGGAGCTGGTGAGCAGTTCTTC. This gives the protein CASSPPLTLAGAGEQFF. Full variable domain (missing parts from reference TRBV18 and TRBJ2-1): NAGVMQNPRHLVRRRGQEARLRCSPMKGHSHVYWYRQLPEEGLKFMVYLQKENIIDESGMPKERFSAEFPKEGPSILRIQQVVRGDSAAYFCASSPPLTLAGAGEQFFGPGTRLTVL.

About this clone: This may arise from a read error, as a much more abundant clone is one base away. This rearrangement joins TRBV7-9 to TRBJ2-7, with a tentative D call TRBD1 (5 bases). Germline CDR1 SEHNR, CDR2 FQNEAQ (reference sequence). Trimming took off 3 bases at V and 2 bases at J, with 8 bases between the two ends. This CDR3 contains 13 residues. CDR3 nucleotide sequence: TGTGCCAGCAGCTTTGGACAAACCTACGAGCAGTACTTC. This sequence encodes CASSFGQTYEQYF.

The chain carries TRBV2 and TRBJ1-5; D is perhaps TRBD1 (5 bases). Germline-derived CDR1 and CDR2 are SNHLY and FYNNEI. The CDR3 is 12 residues long. V dropped 1 base and J dropped 9 bases, with 7 bases sitting between them. For the CDR3, the DNA is TGTGCCAGCAGTGAAGTAAGGGGGCCCCAGCATTTT. Protein product: CASSEVRGPQHF.

V usage is TRBV12-3 or TRBV12-4 and J usage is TRBJ2-7; 7 positions match TRBD1. The trim removed 6 bases at V and 3 bases at J, leaving 5 bases unmatched. This CDR3 is 13 amino acids long. The CDR3 loop reads CASSSGQFYEQYF. The DNA for the CDR3 is TGTGCCAGCAGCTCGGGACAGTTCTACGAGCAGTACTTC.

The chain carries TRBV11-2 and TRBJ2-7, with D perhaps matching TRBD2 (5 bases). This CDR3 has 14 amino acids. Germline-derived CDR1 and CDR2 are SGHAT and FQNNGV. Trimming removed 1 base at V and 4 bases at J, with 11 bases between. CDR3 nucleotide sequence: TGTGCCAGCAGCTTAGGGAACCGGGAATACGAGCAGTACTTC. As protein: CASSLGNREYEQYF.

The V and J genes are TRBV15 and TRBJ1-1; unclear D gene. CDR1 and CDR2 from the germline V gene are LNHNV and YYDKDF (reference sequence). The CDR3 length is 13 residues. V was shortened by 0 bases and J by 1 base, with 3 bases between the two germline ends. This chain's CDR3 is CATSRDQNTEAFF. In nucleotides, the CDR3 is TGTGCCACCAGCAGAGATCAGAACACTGAAGCTTTCTTT.

This clone was observed a handful of times. CDR3 region: CASSLAGQGNSPLHF. The CDR3 DNA is TGTGCCAGCAGCTTAGCAGGACAGGGAAATTCACCCCTCCACTTT. The chain is built from TRBV7-2 and TRBJ1-6; 8 nucleotides agree with TRBD1. The CDR3 sequence is 15 residues long. Germline V gene sequence: CDR1 SGHTA, CDR2 FQGNSA. Losses at the gene ends were 0 bases for V and 7 bases for J; bases not matched to a gene: 2.

This rearrangement joins TRBV27 to TRBJ2-3, with D uncertain. V gave up 3 bases and J gave up 0 bases, with 7 bases separating them. Germline loops: CDR1 MNHEY, CDR2 SMNVEV (reference sequence). There are 14 residues in the CDR3. The CDR3 reads CASSLGLSTDTQYF. CDR3 coding DNA: TGTGCCAGCAGTTTGGGCCTCAGCACAGATACGCAGTATTTT.

The genes are TRBV7-3 and TRBJ2-1; 11 nucleotides line up with TRBD2. The germline V gene encodes CDR1 SGHTA and CDR2 FQGTGA. This CDR3 contains 20 residues. Germline trimming cut 1 base from V and 2 bases from J; bases unmatched to any gene: 13. The CDR3, as DNA: TGTGCCAGCAGCTTAAAGGGTCTAGCGGGAGGTCTTAGACCCTACAATGAGCAGTTCTTC. Translated: CASSLKGLAGGLRPYNEQFF. The full variable domain, in which reference TRBV7-3 and TRBJ2-1 provide the parts outside the CDR3, is GAGVSQTPSNKVTEKGKYVELRCDPISGHTALYWYRQSLGQGPEFLIYFQGTGAADDSGLPNDRFFAVRPEGSVSTLKIQRTERGDSAVYLCASSLKGLAGGLRPYNEQFFGPGTRLTVL.

The gene calls are TRBV24-1 and TRBJ2-2; perhaps TRBD2 as D (5 bases). This CDR3 is 17 amino acids long. Germline CDR1 is KGHDR and CDR2 is SFDVKD. The germline V and J ends were trimmed by 3 bases and 0 bases, with 13 bases remaining between them. The CDR3 DNA is TGTGCCACCAGTGATCCCGGGAAATCGACGAACACCGGGGAGCTGTTTTTT. It is translated as CATSDPGKSTNTGELFF.

This sequence joins TRBV4-2 and TRBJ1-2, with D perhaps TRBD1 (5 bases). V dropped 1 base and J dropped 4 bases, with 13 bases sitting between them. This CDR3 has 15 amino acids. The germline CDR1 and CDR2 sequences are LGHNA and YNFKEQ. The CDR3 DNA follows: TGTGCCAGCAGCCAAGGCCTCGGGGGGGGCTATGGCTACACCTTC. This gives the protein CASSQGLGGGYGYTF.

The V gene is TRBV30, the J gene TRBJ1-6; 7 bases are shared with TRBD1. There are 17 residues in the CDR3. The V gene end was trimmed by 0 bases and the J gene end by 8 bases; junction bases not matched to a gene: 13. Germline CDR1 GTSNPN, CDR2 SVGIG (reference sequence). The CDR3 protein is CAWSVLQSGRGDSPLHF. The CDR3 DNA sequence: TGTGCCTGGAGTGTACTTCAGTCAGGCAGGGGGGATTCACCCCTCCACTTT.

This rearrangement joins TRBV10-3 to TRBJ1-3; D perhaps matches TRBD1 (6 bases). CDR1 and CDR2 (germline): ENHRY, SYGVKD. The V end was cut by 5 bases, the J end by 0 bases, with 17 bases between. The CDR3 has 17 amino acids. CDR3 loop: CAISPGRGPSSGNTIYF. CDR3 coding DNA: TGTGCCATCAGTCCCGGGCGGGGGCCAAGCTCTGGAAACACCATATATTTT.

The chain has TRBV28 and TRBJ2-7; 12 bases line up with TRBD1. Trimming removed 6 bases from V and 7 bases from J; junction bases left unmatched: 16. The CDR3 is made up of 17 amino acids. Germline values: CDR1 MDHEN, CDR2 SYDVKM. Here the CDR3 DNA reads TGTGCCAGCAGGCGCCTCCGGGACAGGGGGCGGAGAGATGAGCAGTACTTC. Translating gives CASRRLRDRGRRDEQYF.

The chain has TRBV3-1 (or the pseudogene TRBV3-2) and TRBJ1-2; maybe TRBD1 (6 bases). Trimming took off 1 base at V and 4 bases at J, with 7 bases between the two ends. The CDR3 runs to 13 residues. Germline values: CDR1 LGHDT, CDR2 YNNKEL (reference sequence). The CDR3 is CASSQGTAYGYTF. The CDR3 bases are TGTGCCAGCAGCCAAGGGACAGCCTATGGCTACACCTTC.

This clone has only a few counts. CDR3: CASSARVLSYEQYF. CDR3 DNA sequence: TGTGCCAGCAGCGCCCGGGTACTATCCTACGAGCAGTACTTC. The chain couples TRBV7-2 to TRBJ2-7, with D hard to call. The CDR3 is made up of 14 amino acids. Trimming took 5 bases from V and 1 from J, leaving 12 bases between them. In germline, CDR1 is SGHTA, CDR2 FQGNSA.

V and J are TRBV6-2 or TRBV6-3 and TRBJ2-7, with TRBD2 matching 14 bases. The germline CDR1 and CDR2 sequences are MNHEY and SVGEGT. J was trimmed by 1 base and V by 4 bases; bases with no gene match: 9. This CDR3 has 18 residues. CDR3 loop: CASSWLTSGRAYSYEQYF. The CDR3 coding sequence is TGTGCCAGCAGTTGGTTGACTAGCGGGAGGGCCTATTCCTACGAGCAGTACTTC.

This clone was counted once. The V gene is TRBV5-6, the J gene TRBJ2-3; 8 nucleotides line up with TRBD1. This CDR3 comprises 12 residues. Losses at the gene ends were 4 bases for V and 6 bases for J; bases not matched to a gene: 1. Germline-derived CDR1 and CDR2 are SGHDT and YYEEEE. The CDR3 is CASSRDRDTQYF. The CDR3 DNA follows: TGTGCCAGCAGCAGGGACAGGGATACGCAGTATTTT.

This chain connects TRBV13 to TRBJ1-2; 11 nucleotides match TRBD1. With 5 bases clipped from V and 3 bases from J, the junction kept 8 bases outside the gene matches. Germline CDR1 is PRHDT and CDR2 is FYEKMQ (reference sequence). The length of the CDR3 is 16 residues. CDR3 sequence: CASSTTGTGGDYGYTF. The CDR3 bases are TGTGCCAGCAGCACCACCGGGACAGGGGGAGACTATGGCTACACCTTC.

The chain is built from TRBV25-1 and TRBJ1-1, with 9 nucleotides matching TRBD1. V lost 5 bases, J lost 9 bases, and 7 bases stayed unmatched. The CDR3 sequence is 13 residues long. Germline-derived CDR1 and CDR2 are MGHDK and SYGVNS. CDR3 bases: TGTGCCAGCAGTCGAACCGGGACAGGGAAAGCTTTCTTT. Its protein is CASSRTGTGKAFF.

The V gene is TRBV6-4, the J gene TRBJ2-2; weak D call: TRBD2 (5 bases). CDR1 is MRHNA, CDR2 SNTAGT, per germline. Trimming shortened V by 0 bases and J by 3 bases, and 8 bases separated the two germline ends. The CDR3 covers 15 residues. Here the CDR3 DNA reads TGTGCCAGCAGTGACTCCCCGGACTACACCGGGGAGCTGTTTTTT. It translates to CASSDSPDYTGELFF.